This T cell receptor (beta chain) appears in the sequencing data of a study of T cells in Graves' hyperthyroidism and ophthalmopathy. Study overall: Peripheral blood specimens were obtained at initial diagnosis, prior to any treatment.

RNA transcripts were the template for amplifying TCR beta CDR3 regions. The TCR CDR3 was amplified in a first-round RT-PCR using the HTBI primer set. TCRdb processed the multiplex PCR reads anew with MiXCR; each CDR3 protein has one entry. The sample has about 380,000 distinct CDR3 sequences, about 14% seen once. Study-wide results and limits: Blood samples included most of the expanded thyroid clonotypes exceeding 0.001.

The CDR3 has 12 residues. Per the germline V gene, CDR1 is SGHAT and CDR2 is FQNNGV. The germline V and J ends were trimmed by 3 bases and 8 bases, with 9 bases remaining between them. Enrolled ophthalmopathy patients presented with a Clinical Activity Score of at least 3, a NOSPECS grade of at least 4, and disease duration under 3 months. Uncontrolled infection, other autoimmune disease, pregnancy and lactation each barred patients from inclusion. Remarks on this clonotype: Antigen: not known.

The sequenced sample was blood. V is TRBV11-2 and J is TRBJ2-3; TRBD2 is a possible D gene (5 bases). The clonotype was recovered from a woman between 25 and 40 years old with Graves' ophthalmopathy. In nucleotides, the CDR3 is TGTGCCAGCAGCTTGTCCGCGGGTACGCAGTATTTT. Residues: CASSLSAGTQYF.